This T cell receptor (beta chain) is drawn from a study of T cells in Graves' hyperthyroidism and ophthalmopathy. Study results and limitations: Model predictions of ophthalmopathy came a median about 6.3 months before onset.

Using RNA transcripts as the source, TCR beta CDR3 regions were amplified. A first-round RT-PCR of the TCR CDR3 used the HTBI primer set. A single record per CDR3 protein comes from TCRdb applying MiXCR to the multiplex PCR reads. Among 130,000 or so distinct CDR3 sequences listed, roughly 23% were seen once. CDR3 length equals 19 residues. V shed 2 bases, J shed 4 bases, and the junction held 15 bases outside the gene matches. The germline CDR1 and CDR2 sequences are MNHEY and SVGAGI. In the case of this clonotype: Its antigen is not identified.

The sequence was collected from a woman aged 50 to 60 with Graves' hyperthyroidism that later progressed to Graves' ophthalmopathy. The specimen sequenced was blood. The rearrangement links TRBV6-5 to TRBJ2-3, with 10 bases identical to TRBD2. The chain's CDR3 is CASSYAGSGRARGADTQYF. For the CDR3, the DNA is TGTGCCAGCAGTTACGCGGGCAGCGGGAGGGCCCGTGGCGCAGATACGCAGTATTTT.